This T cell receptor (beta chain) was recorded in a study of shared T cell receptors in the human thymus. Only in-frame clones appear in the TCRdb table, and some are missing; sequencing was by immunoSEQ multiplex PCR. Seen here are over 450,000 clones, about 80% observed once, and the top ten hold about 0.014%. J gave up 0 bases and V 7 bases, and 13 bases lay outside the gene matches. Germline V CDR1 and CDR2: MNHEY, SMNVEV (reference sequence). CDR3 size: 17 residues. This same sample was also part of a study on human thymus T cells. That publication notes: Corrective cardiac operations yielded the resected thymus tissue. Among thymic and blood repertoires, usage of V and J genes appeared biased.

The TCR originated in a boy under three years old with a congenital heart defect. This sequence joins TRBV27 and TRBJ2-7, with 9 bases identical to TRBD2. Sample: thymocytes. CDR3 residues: CASTSRFSGSPSYEQYF. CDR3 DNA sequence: TGTGCCAGCACTTCACGATTTAGCGGGAGCCCCTCCTACGAGCAGTACTTC.